The TCR beta chain described here comes from a study of blood T cell repertoires in COVID-19. Overall study context: There were acute and convalescent COVID-19 samples, and they came from the United States, Italy and Spain. T cells, B-cell-depleted T cells, or PBMCs provided the cDNA or gDNA that served as material.

As originally analysed: Counts of nucleated cells, estimated from reference gene primer amplification, were obtained. The data were produced by immunoSEQ multiplex PCR, yet TCRdb's version contains in-frame clones alone and is incomplete. V and J calls and clone size are those listed in that table; D and trimming were worked out from the DNA. The repertoire holds fewer than 250,000 clones, with roughly four fifths as singletons. This clone was counted a few times. The clonotype originates from a woman between 45 and 60 years old with acute or convalescent COVID-19. Sequencing was done on a sample of peripheral blood.

The CDR3 here is CSAGANTEAFF. The CDR3 bases are TGCAGCGCTGGGGCGAACACTGAAGCTTTCTTT. V usage is TRBV29-1 and J usage is TRBJ1-1, with a tentative D call TRBD1 (5 bases). Germline loops: CDR1 SQVTM, CDR2 ANQGSEA. Trimming took off 7 bases at V and 1 base at J, with 7 bases between the two ends. This CDR3 contains 11 residues.